Listed here are 8 T cell receptor beta chains from one sample, sequenced in a study of T cells expressing NK-cell markers. TCRdb reprocessed the 5' RACE reads and keeps a single row for each CDR3 protein, giving no DNA. The listing records a few hundred thousand distinct CDR3 sequences. The specimen sequenced was blood T cells: a sorted CD56 or NKG2C T cell subset, CD4+ or CD8+ T cells, or bulk PBMC T cells (not recorded which). The receptors stem from a woman aged 45 to 65 in good health.

This chain joins TRBV12-3 or TRBV12-4 and TRBJ2-5; no DNA is available, so the TRBD1 call from TCRdb remains unchecked. The CDR3 loop spans 14 amino acids. CDR3 in amino acids: CASSLRRGVETQYF.

The J gene is TRBJ2-1, the V gene TRBV11-2. The CDR3 covers 15 residues. The germline gives CDR1 SGHAT, CDR2 FQNNGV. The CDR3 spells CASSQILTSYNEQFF.

The chain links TRBV20-1 to TRBJ2-1; the TRBD2 assignment by TCRdb is unverifiable without DNA. The germline V gene encodes CDR1 DFQATT and CDR2 SNEGSKA (reference sequence). The length of the CDR3 is 13 residues. The CDR3 reads CSGGRASYNEQFF.

The chain couples TRBV7-2 to TRBJ1-2. CDR1 SGHTA and CDR2 FQGNSA come from the germline V gene. The CDR3 is 14 amino acids. CDR3 sequence reads: CASSLVGGEGGYTF.

The chain recombines TRBV29-1 with TRBJ1-5; TCRdb returns TRBD1, unconfirmable since there is no DNA. This CDR3 contains 14 residues. The V gene's germline CDR1 is SQVTM and CDR2 ANQGSEA. CDR3 residues: CSVEGPGWNQPQHF.

The chain couples TRBV19 to TRBJ2-5; TCRdb proposes TRBD2, but this gene call is untestable without DNA. Germline CDR1 is LNHDA and CDR2 is SQIVND (reference sequence). The CDR3 runs 16 residues. CDR3 in amino acids: CASSRTSGRGGETQYF.

This chain joins TRBV6-6 and TRBJ2-7; TCRdb gives TRBD2 as the D gene, but with no DNA this cannot be confirmed. The length of the CDR3 is 14 residues. The germline CDR1 and CDR2 sequences are MNHNY and SVGAGI (reference sequence). The CDR3: CASNKVAGVYEQYF.

The chain carries TRBV20-1 and TRBJ2-3; TCRdb gives TRBD2 as the D gene, but with no DNA this cannot be confirmed. Germline values: CDR1 DFQATT, CDR2 SNEGSKA (reference sequence). The CDR3 runs 16 residues. CDR3 region: CSANPISGGTTDTQYF.